These 21 T cell receptor beta chains were all obtained from the same sample, sequenced in a study of T cell clonotyping in hematopoietic cell transplantation. Sequencing used immunoSEQ multiplex PCR; TCRdb keeps in-frame clones, though not all of them. Of about 36,000 clones in the sample, 85% to 95% were seen once. Time point given: recipient sample about 28 days before transplant, after cytoreduction. The starting material was peripheral blood mononuclear cells, obtained before stem cell transplant. The receptors here all came from a man in his forties with chronic myeloid leukemia. Some clones in this sample may be carry-over from other donors' samples.

The chain recombines TRBV13 with TRBJ2-7; 10 positions agree with TRBD2. In germline, CDR1 is PRHDT, CDR2 FYEKMQ (reference sequence). V shed 5 bases, J shed 7 bases, and the junction held 11 bases outside the gene matches. The CDR3 length is 15 residues. The CDR3 protein is CASSAPGAGGREQYF. CDR3 DNA sequence: TGTGCCAGCAGCGCCCCAGGAGCGGGGGGGCGAGAGCAGTACTTC.

The chain carries TRBV9 and TRBJ1-6; D ambiguous. CDR1 is SGDLS and CDR2 is YYNGEE in the germline V gene. The V end was cut by 0 bases, the J end by 9 bases, with 4 bases between. The CDR3 consists of 12 residues. CDR3 bases: TGTGCCAGCAGCGTAGCGAGTTCACCCCTCCACTTT. Its protein is CASSVASSPLHF. Full variable domain (rest looked up from reference TRBV9 and TRBJ1-6): DSGVTQTPKHLITATGQRVTLRCSPRSGDLSVYWYQQSLDQGLQFLIQYYNGEERAKGNILERFSAQQFPDLHSELNLSSLELGDSALYFCASSVASSPLHFGNGTRLTVT.

The chain couples TRBV7-2 to TRBJ1-2; a possible D gene is TRBD1 (6 bases). Deletions cut 5 bases from V and 2 bases from J, with 12 bases between. CDR3 length: 14 amino acids. Per germline, CDR1 SGHTA and CDR2 FQGNSA. The CDR3 loop is CASSPKGGNYGYTF. CDR3 bases: TGTGCCAGCAGCCCGAAGGGGGGGAACTATGGCTACACCTTC.

The J gene is TRBJ2-2, the V gene TRBV10-3; D might be TRBD1 (6 bases). The ends were cut back, 9 bases at V and 6 bases at J, with 14 bases in the middle. Germline CDR1 ENHRY, CDR2 SYGVKD. The CDR3 runs to 13 residues. The CDR3 DNA sequence: TGTGCCATTCGCCGACAGGACCCCGGGGAGCTGTTTTTT. Amino acids: CAIRRQDPGELFF.

This chain joins TRBV7-2 and TRBJ1-1; D unresolved. The CDR3 is 14 amino acids. Deletions cut 4 bases from V and 4 bases from J, with 13 bases between. Germline assignment: CDR1 SGHTA and CDR2 FQGNSA. CDR3 sequence reads: CASSSSMGSTEAFF. CDR3 sequence (DNA): TGTGCCAGCAGCTCCTCCATGGGTAGCACTGAAGCTTTCTTT.

V usage is TRBV28 and J usage is TRBJ1-2; 7 nucleotides match TRBD1. V shed 2 bases, J shed 3 bases, and the junction held 6 bases outside the gene matches. Germline V gene data show CDR1 as MDHEN and CDR2 as SYDVKM. This CDR3 comprises 15 residues. The CDR3 reads CASSLMDRRDYGYTF. Written as DNA, the CDR3 is TGTGCCAGCAGTTTAATGGACAGGAGAGACTATGGCTACACCTTC.

The chain is built from TRBV20-1 and TRBJ1-1; possibly TRBD1 for D (5 bases). Germline CDR1 reads DFQATT; CDR2 reads SNEGSKA (reference sequence). CDR3 length equals 11 residues. V lost 0 bases to trimming and J lost 9 bases, with 8 bases between them. CDR3 sequence (DNA): TGCAGTGCTAGAGATCGGGGGAAAGCTTTCTTT. Translation: CSARDRGKAFF.

The chain uses TRBV5-8 and TRBJ2-7; D is possibly TRBD2 (7 bases). The CDR3 extends over 13 amino acids. Germline lookup yields CDR1 SGHTS and CDR2 YDEGEE. V was trimmed by 6 bases and J by 2 bases, leaving 12 bases between them. This CDR3 is CASTGGQAYEQYF. In DNA form, the CDR3 reads TGTGCCAGCACGGGGGGACAAGCCTACGAGCAGTACTTC.

The CDR3 is CASRDGSRYNEQFF. DNA of the CDR3: TGTGCCAGCAGGGACGGCTCTAGGTACAATGAGCAGTTCTTC. The rearrangement uses TRBV6-5 and TRBJ2-1; D is ambiguous. V was trimmed by 6 bases and J by 4 bases, leaving 13 bases between them. Germline-derived CDR1 and CDR2 are MNHEY and SVGAGI. This CDR3 contains 14 residues.

This chain joins TRBV19 and TRBJ2-3, with D possibly matching TRBD2 (6 bases). Trimming took 8 bases from V and 2 from J, leaving 14 bases between them. The CDR3 is 14 amino acids. Germline CDR1 is LNHDA and CDR2 is SQIVND (reference sequence). CDR3 sequence reads: CASGTGLFTDTQYF. CDR3 nucleotides: TGTGCCAGTGGGACGGGACTCTTCACAGATACGCAGTATTTT.

The chain couples TRBV6-5 to TRBJ1-1, with D maybe TRBD1 (5 bases). The CDR3 has 16 residues. V shed 0 bases and J shed 10 bases, with 21 bases lying between them. Germline V CDR1 and CDR2: MNHEY, SVGAGI. The CDR3 sequence: CASSYSPGRGGSGAFF. CDR3 in DNA: TGTGCCAGCAGTTACTCCCCTGGACGGGGGGGAAGCGGAGCTTTCTTT.

This sequence joins TRBV19 and TRBJ1-6, with 11 bases aligning to TRBD1. Germline assignment: CDR1 LNHDA and CDR2 SQIVND (reference sequence). The CDR3 runs to 15 residues. Trimming at V came to 4 bases and at J to 9 bases, leaving 5 bases not matched to a gene. CDR3 in amino acids: CASSTTGTGGSPLHF. The CDR3 DNA reads TGTGCCAGTAGTACCACCGGGACAGGGGGTTCACCCCTCCACTTT.

The chain is built from TRBV19 and TRBJ2-5; D is undetermined. This CDR3 contains 16 residues. Germline-derived CDR1 and CDR2 are LNHDA and SQIVND (reference sequence). V gave up 1 base and J gave up 5 bases, with 17 bases separating them. CDR3 bases: TGTGCCAGTAGTATAGGGAAAGCTCGCAATCGGGAGACCCAGTACTTC. Encoded protein: CASSIGKARNRETQYF.

This clone was counted once. The V and J genes are TRBV9 and TRBJ1-1, with 7 bases aligning to TRBD1. This CDR3 has 15 amino acids. Germline V gives CDR1 SGDLS, CDR2 YYNGEE. V lost 3 bases, J lost 4 bases, and 9 bases stayed unmatched. The CDR3 nucleotides are TGTGCCAGCAGCGGCTTGGGCGGGACAGCCACTGAAGCTTTCTTT. The encoded protein is CASSGLGGTATEAFF.

The chain couples TRBV5-1 to TRBJ1-1; D ambiguous. The CDR3 is 14 amino acids. Germline CDR1 SGHRS, CDR2 YFSETQ. Trimming left V 4 bases short and J 1 base short, with 11 bases between. CDR3 residues: CASSPGPTNTEAFF. The CDR3 DNA reads as TGCGCCAGCAGCCCCGGACCGACGAACACTGAAGCTTTCTTT.

The chain employs TRBV30 and TRBJ1-2, with unresolved D. CDR1 and CDR2 from the germline V gene are GTSNPN and SVGIG (reference sequence). V was shortened by 0 bases and J by 8 bases, with 7 bases between the two germline ends. The CDR3 spans 11 residues. The CDR3 is CAWSVRPGYTF. The CDR3 nucleotides read TGTGCCTGGAGTGTACGTCCCGGCTACACCTTC.

The rearrangement uses TRBV11-2 and TRBJ2-3; tentative D call: TRBD1 (5 bases). V was shortened by 1 base and J by 2 bases, with 10 bases between the two germline ends. The CDR3 totals 15 residues. Germline V lookup: CDR1 SGHAT, CDR2 FQNNGV. The CDR3 bases are TGTGCCAGCAGCTTAGGGAACAGGAACACAGATACGCAGTATTTT. It specifies CASSLGNRNTDTQYF.

This rearrangement joins TRBV14 to TRBJ2-2; 7 nucleotides match TRBD1. The CDR3 runs to 13 residues. V shed 6 bases and J 5 bases; nucleotides not matched to a gene: 3. Germline V gives CDR1 SGHDN, CDR2 FVKESK. The DNA for the CDR3 is TGTGCCAGCAGTCCACAGGGGACCGGGGAGCTGTTTTTT. Translated: CASSPQGTGELFF.

The chain has TRBV5-1 and TRBJ2-1; 11 nucleotides line up with TRBD2. The germline gives CDR1 SGHRS, CDR2 YFSETQ. This CDR3 spans 16 amino acids. J was trimmed by 2 bases and V by 4 bases; bases with no gene match: 5. The CDR3 is CASSGSGGAAYNEQFF. The CDR3 DNA follows: TGCGCCAGCAGCGGTAGCGGGGGGGCCGCCTACAATGAGCAGTTCTTC.

This clone was recorded once. The V call is TRBV7-9, the J call TRBJ1-2, with TRBD1 matching 8 bases. The germline CDR1 and CDR2 sequences are SEHNR and FQNEAQ (reference sequence). With 5 bases clipped from V and 0 bases from J, the junction kept 2 bases outside the gene matches. The CDR3 runs to 14 residues. The CDR3, as DNA: TGTGCCAGCAGCCGGGGACAGGCTAACTATGGCTACACCTTC. Translation gives CASSRGQANYGYTF. Drawing the rest from reference TRBV7-9 and TRBJ1-2, the complete variable domain is DTGVSQNPRHKITKRGQNVTFRCDPISEHNRLYWYRQTLGQGPEFLTYFQNEAQLEKSRLLSDRFSAERPKGSFSTLEIQRTEQGDSAMYLCASSRGQANYGYTFGSGTRLTVV.

The chain links TRBV4-3 to TRBJ2-2; D ambiguous. CDR3 size: 14 residues. Looked up from germline, CDR1 is LGHNA and CDR2 is YSLEER. V was pared by 4 bases and J by 6 bases, with 12 bases between. Here the CDR3 reads CASSPLLGPGELFF. CDR3 nucleotide sequence: TGCGCCAGCAGCCCACTGTTAGGGCCCGGGGAGCTGTTTTTT.